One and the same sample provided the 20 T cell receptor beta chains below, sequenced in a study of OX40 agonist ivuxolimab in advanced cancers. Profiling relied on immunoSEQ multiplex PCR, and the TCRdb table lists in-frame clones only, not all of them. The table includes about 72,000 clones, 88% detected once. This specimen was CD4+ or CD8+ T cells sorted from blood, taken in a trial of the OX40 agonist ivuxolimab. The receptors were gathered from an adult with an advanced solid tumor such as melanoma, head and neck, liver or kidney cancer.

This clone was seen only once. This CDR3 is CASSEGQVGELNTEAFF. In nucleotides, the CDR3 is TGTGCCAGCAGCGAAGGACAAGTAGGGGAATTGAACACTGAAGCTTTCTTT. J is TRBJ1-1 and V is TRBV7-9, with D tentatively TRBD1 (5 bases). Per the germline V gene, CDR1 is SEHNR and CDR2 is FQNEAQ (reference sequence). This CDR3 comprises 17 residues. Deletions cut 5 bases from V and 0 bases from J, with 19 bases between.

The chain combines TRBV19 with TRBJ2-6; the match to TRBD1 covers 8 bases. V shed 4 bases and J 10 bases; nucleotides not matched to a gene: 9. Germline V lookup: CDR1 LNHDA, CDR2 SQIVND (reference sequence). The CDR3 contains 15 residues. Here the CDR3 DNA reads TGTGCCAGTAGTAGGGGACAGGTTGTCCTTAACGTCCTGACTTTC. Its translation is CASSRGQVVLNVLTF.

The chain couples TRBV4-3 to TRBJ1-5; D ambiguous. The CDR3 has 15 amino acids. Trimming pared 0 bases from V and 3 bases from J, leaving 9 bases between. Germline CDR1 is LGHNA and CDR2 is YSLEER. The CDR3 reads CASSQDRGFNQPQHF. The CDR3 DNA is TGCGCCAGCAGCCAAGATCGAGGATTCAATCAGCCCCAGCATTTT.

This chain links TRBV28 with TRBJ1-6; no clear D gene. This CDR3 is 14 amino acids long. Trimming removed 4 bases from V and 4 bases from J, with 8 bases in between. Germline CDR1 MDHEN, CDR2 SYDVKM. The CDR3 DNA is TGTGCCAGCAGTTCCGACGGATATAATTCACCCCTCCACTTT. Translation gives CASSSDGYNSPLHF.

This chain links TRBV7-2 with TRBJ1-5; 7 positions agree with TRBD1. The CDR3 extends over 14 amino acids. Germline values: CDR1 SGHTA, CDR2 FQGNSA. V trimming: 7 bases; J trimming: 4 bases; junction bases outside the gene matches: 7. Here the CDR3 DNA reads TGTGCCAGCACCTGGACAGGAACAAATCAGCCCCAGCATTTT. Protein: CASTWTGTNQPQHF.

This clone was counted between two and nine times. CDR3: CASKGASRGEQYF. The DNA of the CDR3 is TGTGCCAGCAAGGGGGCCTCAAGGGGAGAGCAGTACTTC. The chain employs TRBV28 and TRBJ2-7, with 7 positions matching TRBD1. The J segment lost 7 bases and the V segment lost 7 bases, leaving 10 bases of the junction unmatched. The germline CDR1 and CDR2 sequences are MDHEN and SYDVKM. CDR3 length: 13 amino acids.

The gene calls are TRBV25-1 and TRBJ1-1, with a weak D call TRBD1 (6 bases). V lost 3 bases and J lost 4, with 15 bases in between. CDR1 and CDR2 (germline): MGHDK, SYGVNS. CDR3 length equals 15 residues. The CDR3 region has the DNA TGTGCCAGCAGTGATCATACAGGGTTGGGCACTGAAGCTTTCTTT. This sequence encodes CASSDHTGLGTEAFF.

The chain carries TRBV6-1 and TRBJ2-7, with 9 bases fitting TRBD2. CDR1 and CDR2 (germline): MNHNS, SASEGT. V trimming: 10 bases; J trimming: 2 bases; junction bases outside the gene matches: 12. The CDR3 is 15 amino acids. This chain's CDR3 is CATRVGASGAYEQYF. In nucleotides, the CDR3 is TGTGCCACCAGAGTGGGGGCTAGCGGGGCCTACGAGCAGTACTTC.

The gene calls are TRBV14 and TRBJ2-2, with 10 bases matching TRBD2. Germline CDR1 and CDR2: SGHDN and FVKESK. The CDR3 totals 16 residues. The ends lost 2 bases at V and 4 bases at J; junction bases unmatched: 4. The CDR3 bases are TGTGCCAGCAGCCAATTAGCGGGGGGCTTCACCGGGGAGCTGTTTTTT. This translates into CASSQLAGGFTGELFF.

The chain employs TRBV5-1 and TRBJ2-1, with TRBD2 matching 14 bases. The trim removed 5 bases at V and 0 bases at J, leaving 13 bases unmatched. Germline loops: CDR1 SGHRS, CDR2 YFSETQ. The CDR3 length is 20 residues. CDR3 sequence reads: CASSSAGGTSGSVSYNEQFF. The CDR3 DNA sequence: TGCGCCAGCAGTTCTGCCGGGGGGACTAGCGGGAGCGTCTCCTACAATGAGCAGTTCTTC.

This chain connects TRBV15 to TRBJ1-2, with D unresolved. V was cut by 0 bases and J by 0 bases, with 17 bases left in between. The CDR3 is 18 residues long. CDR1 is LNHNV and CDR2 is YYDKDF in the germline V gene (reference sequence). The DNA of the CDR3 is TGTGCCACCAGCAGAGACTCCGTGATCGAGGAATCTAACTATGGCTACACCTTC. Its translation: CATSRDSVIEESNYGYTF.

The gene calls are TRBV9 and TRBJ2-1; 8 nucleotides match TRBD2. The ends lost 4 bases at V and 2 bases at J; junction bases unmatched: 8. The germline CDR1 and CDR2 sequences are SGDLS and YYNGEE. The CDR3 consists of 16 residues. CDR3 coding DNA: TGTGCCAGCAGCATCACGGGAGCGGGGGCCTACAATGAGCAGTTCTTC. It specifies CASSITGAGAYNEQFF.

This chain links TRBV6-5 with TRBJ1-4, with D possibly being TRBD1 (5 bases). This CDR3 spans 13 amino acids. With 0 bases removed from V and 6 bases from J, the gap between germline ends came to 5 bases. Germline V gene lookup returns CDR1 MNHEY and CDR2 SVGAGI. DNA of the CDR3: TGTGCCAGCAGTTACTCAGGGGATGAAAAACTGTTTTTT. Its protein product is CASSYSGDEKLFF.

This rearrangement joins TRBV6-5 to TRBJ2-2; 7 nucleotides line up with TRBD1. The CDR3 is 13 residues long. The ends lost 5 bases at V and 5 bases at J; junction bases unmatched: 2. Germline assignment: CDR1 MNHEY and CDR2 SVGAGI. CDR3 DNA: TGTGCCAGCAGTGCACAGGGGACCGGGGAGCTGTTTTTT. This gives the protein CASSAQGTGELFF.

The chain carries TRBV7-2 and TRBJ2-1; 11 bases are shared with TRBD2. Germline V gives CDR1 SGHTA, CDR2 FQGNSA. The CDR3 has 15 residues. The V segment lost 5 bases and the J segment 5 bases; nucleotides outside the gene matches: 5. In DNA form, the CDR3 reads TGTGCCAGCAGCGCCCCGACTAGCGGGAACAATGAGCAGTTCTTC. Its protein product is CASSAPTSGNNEQFF.

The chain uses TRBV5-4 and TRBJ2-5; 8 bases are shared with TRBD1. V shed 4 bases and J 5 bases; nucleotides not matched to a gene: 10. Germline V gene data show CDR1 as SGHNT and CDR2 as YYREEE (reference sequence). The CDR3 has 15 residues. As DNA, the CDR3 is TGTGCCAGCAGCCCTTGGACAGGGCCAAGGGAGACCCAGTACTTC. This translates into CASSPWTGPRETQYF.

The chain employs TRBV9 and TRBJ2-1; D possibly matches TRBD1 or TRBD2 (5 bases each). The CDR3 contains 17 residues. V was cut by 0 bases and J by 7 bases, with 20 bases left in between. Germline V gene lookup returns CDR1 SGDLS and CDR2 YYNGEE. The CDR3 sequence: CASSVGIRLGPPNEQFF. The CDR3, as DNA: TGTGCCAGCAGCGTAGGTATCCGTTTGGGACCCCCTAATGAGCAGTTCTTC.

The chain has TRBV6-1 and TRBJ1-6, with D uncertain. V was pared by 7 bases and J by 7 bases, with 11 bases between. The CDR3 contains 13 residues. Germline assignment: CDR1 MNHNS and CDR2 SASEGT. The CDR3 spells CASTVGSNSPLHF. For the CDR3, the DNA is TGTGCCAGCACGGTAGGGTCCAATTCACCCCTCCACTTT.

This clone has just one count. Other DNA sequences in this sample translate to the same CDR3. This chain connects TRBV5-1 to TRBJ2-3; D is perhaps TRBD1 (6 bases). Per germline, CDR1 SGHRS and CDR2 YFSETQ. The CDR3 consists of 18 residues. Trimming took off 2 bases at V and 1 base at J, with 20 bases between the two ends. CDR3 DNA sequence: TGCGCCAGCAGCTTTCAGGGGTTGGGTCGAGGGGGCACAGATACGCAGTATTTT. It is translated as CASSFQGLGRGGTDTQYF.

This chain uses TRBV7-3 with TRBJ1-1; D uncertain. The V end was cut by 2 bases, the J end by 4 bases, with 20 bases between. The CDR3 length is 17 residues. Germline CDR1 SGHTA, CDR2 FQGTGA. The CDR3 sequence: CASSLALSHRAFTEAFF. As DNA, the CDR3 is TGTGCCAGCAGCTTAGCCCTCAGTCATCGGGCATTCACTGAAGCTTTCTTT.